This entry concerns a single T cell receptor (beta chain). These data belong to a study of control samples from healthy donors and cancer patients. Some clones are missing from TCRdb's copy, which holds only in-frame ones; the method was immunoSEQ multiplex PCR. The sample lists 90,000 to 110,000 clones, about 89% occurring once. This CDR3 spans 19 amino acids. Unmatched junction bases numbered 9, after V lost 1 base and J lost 0 bases. Looked up from germline, CDR1 is SGHNT and CDR2 is YENEEA. Input material: blood. The receptor's source is a woman aged 45-60 years in good health. V is TRBV11-3 and J is TRBJ2-2, with 9 positions matching TRBD1. CDR3 bases: TGTGCCAGCAGCTTAGCCCCTTGGACAGGGGTTACGAACACCGGGGAGCTGTTTTTT. Translation: CASSLAPWTGVTNTGELFF.